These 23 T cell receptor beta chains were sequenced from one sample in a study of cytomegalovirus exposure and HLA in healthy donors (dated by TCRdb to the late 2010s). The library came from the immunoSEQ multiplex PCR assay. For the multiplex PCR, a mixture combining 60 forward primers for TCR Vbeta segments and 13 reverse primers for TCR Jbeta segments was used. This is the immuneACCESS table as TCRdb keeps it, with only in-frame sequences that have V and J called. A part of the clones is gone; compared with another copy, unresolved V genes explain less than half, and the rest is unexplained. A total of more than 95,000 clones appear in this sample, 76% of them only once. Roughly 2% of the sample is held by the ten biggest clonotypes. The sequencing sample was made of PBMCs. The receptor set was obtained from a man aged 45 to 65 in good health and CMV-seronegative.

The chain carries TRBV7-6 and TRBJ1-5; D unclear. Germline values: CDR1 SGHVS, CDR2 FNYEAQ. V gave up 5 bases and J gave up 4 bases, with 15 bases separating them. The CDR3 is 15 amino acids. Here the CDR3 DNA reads TGTGCCAGCAGCGTTATCCATGAACAGAATCAGCCCCAGCATTTT. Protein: CASSVIHEQNQPQHF.

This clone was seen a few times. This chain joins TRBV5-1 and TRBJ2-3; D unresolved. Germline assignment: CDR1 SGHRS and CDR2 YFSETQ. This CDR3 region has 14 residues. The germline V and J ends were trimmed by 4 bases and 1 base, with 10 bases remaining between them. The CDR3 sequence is CASSELEGTDTQYF. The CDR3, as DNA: TGCGCCAGCAGCGAGCTAGAGGGCACAGATACGCAGTATTTT.

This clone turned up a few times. CDR3: CAWRDGTPSGYEQYF. CDR3 in DNA: TGTGCCTGGAGAGATGGGACTCCGAGCGGATACGAGCAGTACTTC. The chain combines TRBV30 with TRBJ2-7; possibly TRBD2 for D (6 bases). Trimming stripped 3 bases from V and 4 bases from J, with 19 bases between. Germline CDR1 and CDR2: GTSNPN and SVGIG (reference sequence). The CDR3 has 15 residues.

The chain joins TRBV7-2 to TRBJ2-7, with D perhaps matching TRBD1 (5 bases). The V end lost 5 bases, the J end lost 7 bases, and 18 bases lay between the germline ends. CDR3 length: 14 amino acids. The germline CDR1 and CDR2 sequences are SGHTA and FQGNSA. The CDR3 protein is CASSQGSAIGEQYF. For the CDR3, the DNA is TGTGCCAGCAGCCAGGGAAGCGCCATAGGGGAGCAGTACTTC.

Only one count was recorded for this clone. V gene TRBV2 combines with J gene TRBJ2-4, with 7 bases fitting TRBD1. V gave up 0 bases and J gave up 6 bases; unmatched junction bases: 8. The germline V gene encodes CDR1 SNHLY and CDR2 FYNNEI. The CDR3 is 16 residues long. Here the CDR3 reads CASSEAPEGAGNIQYF. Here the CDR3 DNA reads TGTGCCAGCAGTGAAGCGCCCGAGGGGGCGGGAAACATTCAGTACTTC.

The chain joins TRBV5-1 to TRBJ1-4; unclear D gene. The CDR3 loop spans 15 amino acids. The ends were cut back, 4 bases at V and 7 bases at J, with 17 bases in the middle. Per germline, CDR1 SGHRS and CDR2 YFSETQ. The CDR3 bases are TGCGCCAGCAGCCCCCTACAAGAGGCGGGTGAAAAACTGTTTTTT. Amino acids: CASSPLQEAGEKLFF.

CDR3 residues: CARGLNGATNEKLFF. CDR3 nucleotides: TGTGCTAGGGGACTGAATGGGGCGACTAATGAAAAACTGTTTTTT. The chain is built from TRBV12-5 and TRBJ1-4, with TRBD1 as a possible D gene (5 bases). In germline, CDR1 is LGHNT, CDR2 FRNRAP. V lost 9 bases and J lost 2, with 16 bases in between. This CDR3 is built from 15 residues.

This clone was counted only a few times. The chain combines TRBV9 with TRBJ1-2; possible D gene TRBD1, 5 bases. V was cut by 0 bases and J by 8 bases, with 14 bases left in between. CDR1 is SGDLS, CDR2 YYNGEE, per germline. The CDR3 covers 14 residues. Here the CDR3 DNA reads TGTGCCAGCAGCGTAGGGGGGGAAAAGAAGGGCTACACCTTC. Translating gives CASSVGGEKKGYTF.

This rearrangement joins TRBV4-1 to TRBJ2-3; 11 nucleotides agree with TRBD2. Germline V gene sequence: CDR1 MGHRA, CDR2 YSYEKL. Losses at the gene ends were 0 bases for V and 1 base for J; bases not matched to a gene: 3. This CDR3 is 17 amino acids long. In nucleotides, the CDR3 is TGCGCCAGCAGCCAAGATGAACTAGCGGGGGGCACAGATACGCAGTATTTT. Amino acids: CASSQDELAGGTDTQYF.

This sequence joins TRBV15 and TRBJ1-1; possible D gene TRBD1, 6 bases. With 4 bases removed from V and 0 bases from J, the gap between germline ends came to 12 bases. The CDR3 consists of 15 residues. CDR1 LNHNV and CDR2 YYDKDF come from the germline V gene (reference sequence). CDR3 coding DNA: TGTGCCACCAGCAAGGACAGACTCATGAACACTGAAGCTTTCTTT. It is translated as CATSKDRLMNTEAFF.

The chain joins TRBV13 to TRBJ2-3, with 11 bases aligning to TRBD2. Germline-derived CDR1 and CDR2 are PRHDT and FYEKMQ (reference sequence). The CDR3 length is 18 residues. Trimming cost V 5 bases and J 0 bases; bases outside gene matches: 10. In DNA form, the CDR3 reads TGTGCCAGCAGCCTTTCCCCAACTAGCGGGGGAAGCACAGATACGCAGTATTTT. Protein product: CASSLSPTSGGSTDTQYF.

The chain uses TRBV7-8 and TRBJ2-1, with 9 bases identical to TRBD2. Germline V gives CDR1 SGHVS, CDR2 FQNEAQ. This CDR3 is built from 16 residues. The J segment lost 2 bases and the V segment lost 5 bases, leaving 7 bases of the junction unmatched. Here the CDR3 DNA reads TGTGCCAGCAGCGGGGTAGCGGGGGTAACCTACAATGAGCAGTTCTTC. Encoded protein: CASSGVAGVTYNEQFF.

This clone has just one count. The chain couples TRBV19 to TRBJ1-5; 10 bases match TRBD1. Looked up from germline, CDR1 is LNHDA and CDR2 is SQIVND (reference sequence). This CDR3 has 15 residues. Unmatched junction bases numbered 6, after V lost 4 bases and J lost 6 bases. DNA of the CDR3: TGTGCCAGTAGTAACGCCGGGACAGGGGCTCAGCCCCAGCATTTT. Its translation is CASSNAGTGAQPQHF.

The CDR3 DNA reads TGCGCCAGCAGCCAAGTTCCGGGTTCGAACACTGAAGCTTTCTTT. Its protein is CASSQVPGSNTEAFF. The V gene is TRBV4-1, the J gene TRBJ1-1; no firm D call. V was pared by 1 base and J by 1 base, with 10 bases between. CDR1 is MGHRA and CDR2 is YSYEKL in the germline V gene. The CDR3 has 15 residues.

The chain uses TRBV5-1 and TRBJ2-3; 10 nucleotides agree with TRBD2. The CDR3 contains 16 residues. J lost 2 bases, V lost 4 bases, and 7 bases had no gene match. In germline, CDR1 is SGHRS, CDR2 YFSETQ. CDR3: CASSAQAGGTTDTQYF. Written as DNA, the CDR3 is TGCGCCAGCAGCGCACAAGCGGGGGGGACCACAGATACGCAGTATTTT.

CDR3 bases: TGTGCCAGCAGCCTGGGGACTATCACAGATACGCAGTATTTT. This gives the protein CASSLGTITDTQYF. The rearrangement joins TRBV6-5 to TRBJ2-3; 7 bases map to TRBD2. The ends lost 6 bases at V and 2 bases at J; junction bases unmatched: 5. Germline values: CDR1 MNHEY, CDR2 SVGAGI. This CDR3 is built from 14 residues.

The CDR3 loop reads CAWSVGGGLRETQYF. CDR3 nucleotide sequence: TGTGCCTGGAGTGTAGGAGGGGGCTTACGGGAGACCCAGTACTTC. The chain links TRBV30 to TRBJ2-5; possibly TRBD1 for D (7 bases). CDR3 length equals 15 residues. Trimming removed 0 bases at V and 5 bases at J, with 16 bases between. Germline V gene lookup returns CDR1 GTSNPN and CDR2 SVGIG (reference sequence). Filled out from reference TRBV30 and TRBJ2-5, the complete variable domain reads SQTIHQWPATLVQPVGSPLSLECTVEGTSNPNLYWYRQAAGRGLQLLFYSVGIGQISSEVPQNLSASRPQDRQFILSSKKLLLSDSGFYLCAWSVGGGLRETQYFGPGTRLLVL.

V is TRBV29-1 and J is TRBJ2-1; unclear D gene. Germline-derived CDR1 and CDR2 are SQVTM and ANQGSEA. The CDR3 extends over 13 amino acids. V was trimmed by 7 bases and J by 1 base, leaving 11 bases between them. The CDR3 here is CSGSGDSYNEQFF. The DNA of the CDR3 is TGCAGCGGCTCGGGTGATTCCTACAATGAGCAGTTCTTC.

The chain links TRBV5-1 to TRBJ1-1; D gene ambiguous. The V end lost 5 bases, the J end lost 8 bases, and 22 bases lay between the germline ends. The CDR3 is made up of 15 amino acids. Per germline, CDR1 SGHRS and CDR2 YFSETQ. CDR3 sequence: CASRESVGLPWEAFF. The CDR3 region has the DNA TGCGCCAGCAGGGAAAGCGTCGGCCTGCCGTGGGAAGCTTTCTTT.

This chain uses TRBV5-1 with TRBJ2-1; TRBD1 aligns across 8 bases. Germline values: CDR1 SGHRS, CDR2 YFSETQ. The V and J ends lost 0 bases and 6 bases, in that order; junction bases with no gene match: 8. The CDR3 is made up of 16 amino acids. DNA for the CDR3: TGCGCCAGCAGCTTGGATTGGACAGGGTCTGGCAATGAGCAGTTCTTC. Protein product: CASSLDWTGSGNEQFF.

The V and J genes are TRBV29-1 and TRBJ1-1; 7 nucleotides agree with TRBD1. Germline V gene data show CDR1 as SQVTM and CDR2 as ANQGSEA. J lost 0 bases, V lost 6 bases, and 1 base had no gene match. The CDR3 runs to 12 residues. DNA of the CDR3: TGCAGCGTGGGACAGATGAACACTGAAGCTTTCTTT. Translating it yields CSVGQMNTEAFF.

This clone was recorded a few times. The CDR3 sequence is CASREAGNEQFF. The CDR3 DNA follows: TGTGCCAGCAGAGAGGCAGGGAATGAGCAGTTCTTC. The rearrangement links TRBV7-9 to TRBJ2-1; TRBD1 might be the D (5 bases). V dropped 6 bases and J dropped 7 bases, with 10 bases sitting between them. Germline loops: CDR1 SEHNR, CDR2 FQNEAQ (reference sequence). The CDR3 has 12 amino acids.

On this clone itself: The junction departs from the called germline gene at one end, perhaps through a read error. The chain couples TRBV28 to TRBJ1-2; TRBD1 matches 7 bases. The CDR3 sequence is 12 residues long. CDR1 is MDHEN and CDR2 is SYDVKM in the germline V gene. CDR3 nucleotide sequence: TGTGCCAGCAGTTTAAAGGGACAGATTCGATTGTTC. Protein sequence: CASSLKGQIRLF.